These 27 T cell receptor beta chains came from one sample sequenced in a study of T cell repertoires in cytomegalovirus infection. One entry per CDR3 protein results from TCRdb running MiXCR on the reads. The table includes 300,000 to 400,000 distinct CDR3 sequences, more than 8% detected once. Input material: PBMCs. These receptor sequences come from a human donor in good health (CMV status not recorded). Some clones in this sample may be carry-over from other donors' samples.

The CDR3 protein is CASSISSTYEQYF. The CDR3 DNA is TGTGCCAGTAGTATTAGTAGCACCTACGAGCAGTACTTC. The gene calls are TRBV19 and TRBJ2-7; D is uncertain. The V end lost 3 bases, the J end lost 2 bases, and 8 bases lay between the germline ends. The CDR3 is 13 amino acids. The V gene's germline CDR1 is LNHDA and CDR2 SQIVND (reference sequence).

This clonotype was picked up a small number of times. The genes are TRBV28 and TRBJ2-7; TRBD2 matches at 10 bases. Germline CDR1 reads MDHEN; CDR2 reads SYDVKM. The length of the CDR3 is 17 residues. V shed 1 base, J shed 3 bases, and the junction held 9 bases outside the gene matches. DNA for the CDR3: TGTGCCAGCAGTTTATCTCTCCCAGCGGGGGGGGTCTACGAGCAGTACTTC. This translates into CASSLSLPAGGVYEQYF.

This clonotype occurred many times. The CDR3, as DNA: TGTGCCAGCAGCTTAGGGGGTCGCAGTGATACCTACGAGCAGTACTTC. The encoded protein is CASSLGGRSDTYEQYF. V and J are TRBV7-6 and TRBJ2-7; no firm D call. This CDR3 region has 16 residues. Germline-derived CDR1 and CDR2 are SGHVS and FNYEAQ. V gave up 1 base and J gave up 2 bases, with 15 bases separating them.

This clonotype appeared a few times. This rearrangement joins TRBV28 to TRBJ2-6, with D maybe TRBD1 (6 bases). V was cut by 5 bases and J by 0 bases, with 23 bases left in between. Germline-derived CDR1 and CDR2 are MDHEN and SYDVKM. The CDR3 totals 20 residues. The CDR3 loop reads CASSHTLTRGDPSGANVLTF. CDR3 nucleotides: TGTGCCAGCAGTCACACCTTGACCAGGGGCGATCCCTCTGGGGCCAACGTCCTGACTTTC. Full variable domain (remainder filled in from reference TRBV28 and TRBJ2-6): DVKVTQSSRYLVKRTGEKVFLECVQDMDHENMFWYRQDPGLGLRLIYFSYDVKMKEKGDIPEGYSVSREKKERFSLILESASTNQTSMYLCASSHTLTRGDPSGANVLTFGAGSRLTVL.

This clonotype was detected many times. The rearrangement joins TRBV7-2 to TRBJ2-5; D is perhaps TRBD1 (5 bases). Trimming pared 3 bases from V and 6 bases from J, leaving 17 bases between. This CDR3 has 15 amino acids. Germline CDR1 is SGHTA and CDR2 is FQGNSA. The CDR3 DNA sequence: TGTGCCAGCAGCTTCGGCGGCAGGGAAATTCAGACCCAGTACTTC. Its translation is CASSFGGREIQTQYF.

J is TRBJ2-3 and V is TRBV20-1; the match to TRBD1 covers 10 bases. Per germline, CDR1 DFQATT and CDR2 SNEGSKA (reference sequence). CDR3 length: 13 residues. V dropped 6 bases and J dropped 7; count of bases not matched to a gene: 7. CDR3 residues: CSAAKDRGNTQYF. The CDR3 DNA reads TGCAGTGCCGCAAAGGACAGGGGGAATACGCAGTATTTT.

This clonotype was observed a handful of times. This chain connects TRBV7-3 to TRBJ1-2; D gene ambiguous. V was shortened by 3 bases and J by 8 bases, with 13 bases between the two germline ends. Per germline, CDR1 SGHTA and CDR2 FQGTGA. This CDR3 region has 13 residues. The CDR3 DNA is TGTGCCAGCAGCTTGGGAATGTCCTACGGCTACACCTTC. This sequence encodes CASSLGMSYGYTF.

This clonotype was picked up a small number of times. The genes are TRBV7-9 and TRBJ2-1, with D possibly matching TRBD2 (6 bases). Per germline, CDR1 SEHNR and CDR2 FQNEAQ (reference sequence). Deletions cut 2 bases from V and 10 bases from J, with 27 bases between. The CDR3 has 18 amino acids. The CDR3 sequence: CASSLSSPGDRPYGEQFF. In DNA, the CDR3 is TGTGCCAGCAGCTTATCAAGCCCGGGGGACCGCCCGTATGGAGAGCAGTTCTTC.

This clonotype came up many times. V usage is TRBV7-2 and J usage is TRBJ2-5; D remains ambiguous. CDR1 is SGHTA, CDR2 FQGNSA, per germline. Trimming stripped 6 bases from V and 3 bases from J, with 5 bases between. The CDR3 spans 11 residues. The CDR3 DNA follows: TGTGCCAGCAGATGGGAAGAGACCCAGTACTTC. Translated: CASRWEETQYF.

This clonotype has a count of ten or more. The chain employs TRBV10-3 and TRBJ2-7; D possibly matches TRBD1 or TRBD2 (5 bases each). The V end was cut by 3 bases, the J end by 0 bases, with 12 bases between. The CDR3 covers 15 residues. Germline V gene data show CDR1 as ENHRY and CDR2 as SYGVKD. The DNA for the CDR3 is TGTGCCATCAGTGACTCCGCCGGGGCCTCCTACGAGCAGTACTTC. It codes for CAISDSAGASYEQYF.

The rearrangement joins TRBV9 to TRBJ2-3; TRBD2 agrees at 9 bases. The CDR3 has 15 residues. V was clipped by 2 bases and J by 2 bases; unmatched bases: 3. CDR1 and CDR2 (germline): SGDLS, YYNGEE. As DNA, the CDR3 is TGTGCCAGCAGCGTTGGCGGGGGGGCCACAGATACGCAGTATTTT. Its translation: CASSVGGGATDTQYF.

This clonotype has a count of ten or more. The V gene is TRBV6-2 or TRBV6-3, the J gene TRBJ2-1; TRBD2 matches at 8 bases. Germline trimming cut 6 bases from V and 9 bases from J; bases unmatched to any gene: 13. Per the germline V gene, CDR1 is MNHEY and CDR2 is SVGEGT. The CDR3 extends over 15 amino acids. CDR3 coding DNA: TGTGCCAGCAGCAGCGGAGGGGCGGGAGGTGGTGAGCAGTTCTTC. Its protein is CASSSGGAGGGEQFF.

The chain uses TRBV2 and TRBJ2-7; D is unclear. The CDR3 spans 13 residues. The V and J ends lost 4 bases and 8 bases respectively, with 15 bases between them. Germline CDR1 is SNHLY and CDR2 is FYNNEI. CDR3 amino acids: CASSVIAAPKQYF. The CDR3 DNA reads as TGTGCCAGCAGTGTAATAGCTGCACCCAAGCAGTACTTC. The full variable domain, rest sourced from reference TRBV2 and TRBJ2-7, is EPEVTQTPSHQVTQMGQEVILRCVPISNHLYFYWYRQILGQKVEFLVSFYNNEISEKSEIFDDQFSVERPDGSNFTLKIRSTKLEDSAMYFCASSVIAAPKQYFGPGTRLTVT.

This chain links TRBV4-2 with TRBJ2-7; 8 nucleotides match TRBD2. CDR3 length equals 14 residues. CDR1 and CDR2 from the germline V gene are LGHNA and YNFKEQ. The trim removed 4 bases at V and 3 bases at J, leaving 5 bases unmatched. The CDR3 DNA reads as TGTGCCAGCAGCCCTTTGGCGGGGGGCTACGAGCAGTACTTC. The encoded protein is CASSPLAGGYEQYF.

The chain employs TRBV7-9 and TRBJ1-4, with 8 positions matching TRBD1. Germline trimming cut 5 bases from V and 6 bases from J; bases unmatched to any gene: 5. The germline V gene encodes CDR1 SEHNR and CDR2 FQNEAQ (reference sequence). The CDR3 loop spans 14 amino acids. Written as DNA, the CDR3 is TGTGCCAGCAGCGCGACAGGGGTTTATGAAAAACTGTTTTTT. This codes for CASSATGVYEKLFF.

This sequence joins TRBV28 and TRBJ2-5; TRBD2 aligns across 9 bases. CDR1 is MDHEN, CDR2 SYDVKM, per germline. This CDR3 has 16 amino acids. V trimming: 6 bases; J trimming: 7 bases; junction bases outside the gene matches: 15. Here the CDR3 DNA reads TGTGCCAGCAGAGAGACTAGCGGATACTCAAGAGGGACCCAGTACTTC. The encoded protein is CASRETSGYSRGTQYF.

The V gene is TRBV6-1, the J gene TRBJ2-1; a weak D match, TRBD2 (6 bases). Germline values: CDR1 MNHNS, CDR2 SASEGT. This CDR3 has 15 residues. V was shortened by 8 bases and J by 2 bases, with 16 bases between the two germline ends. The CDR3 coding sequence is TGTGCCAGCTGGCTGGGGAGCGGGCCCTACAATGAGCAGTTCTTC. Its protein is CASWLGSGPYNEQFF.

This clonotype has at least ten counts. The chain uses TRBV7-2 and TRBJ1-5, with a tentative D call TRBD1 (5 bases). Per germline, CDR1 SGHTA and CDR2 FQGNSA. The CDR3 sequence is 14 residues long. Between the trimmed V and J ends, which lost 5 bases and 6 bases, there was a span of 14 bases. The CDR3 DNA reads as TGTGCCAGCAGCCCCGACTGGGGCCCTCAGCCCCAGCATTTT. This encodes CASSPDWGPQPQHF.

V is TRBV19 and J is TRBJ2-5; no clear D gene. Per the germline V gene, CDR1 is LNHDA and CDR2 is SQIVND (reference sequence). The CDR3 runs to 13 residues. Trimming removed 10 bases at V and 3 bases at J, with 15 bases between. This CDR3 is CANLPGREETQYF. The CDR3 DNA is TGTGCCAACCTACCGGGTAGAGAAGAGACCCAGTACTTC.

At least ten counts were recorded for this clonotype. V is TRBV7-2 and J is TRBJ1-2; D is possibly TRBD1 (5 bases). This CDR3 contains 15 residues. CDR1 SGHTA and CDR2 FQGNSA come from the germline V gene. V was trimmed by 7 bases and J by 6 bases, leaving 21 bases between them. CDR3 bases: TGTGCCAGCACCCTCTTGTTCAGGGAGGACGATGGCTACACCTTC. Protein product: CASTLLFREDDGYTF.

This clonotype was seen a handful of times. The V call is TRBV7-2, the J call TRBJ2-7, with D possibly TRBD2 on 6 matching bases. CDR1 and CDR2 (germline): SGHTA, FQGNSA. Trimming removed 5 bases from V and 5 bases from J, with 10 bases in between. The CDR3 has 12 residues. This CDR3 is CASSRPGDEQYF. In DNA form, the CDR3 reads TGTGCCAGCAGCCGGCCGGGGGACGAGCAGTACTTC.

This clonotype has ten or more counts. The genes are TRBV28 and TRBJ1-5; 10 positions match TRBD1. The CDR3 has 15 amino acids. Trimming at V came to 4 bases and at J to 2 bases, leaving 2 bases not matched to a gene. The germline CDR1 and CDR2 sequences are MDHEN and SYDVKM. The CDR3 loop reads CASSSGTGGNQPQHF. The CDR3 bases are TGTGCCAGCAGTTCCGGGACAGGGGGCAATCAGCCCCAGCATTTT. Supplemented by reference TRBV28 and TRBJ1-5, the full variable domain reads DVKVTQSSRYLVKRTGEKVFLECVQDMDHENMFWYRQDPGLGLRLIYFSYDVKMKEKGDIPEGYSVSREKKERFSLILESASTNQTSMYLCASSSGTGGNQPQHFGDGTRLSIL.

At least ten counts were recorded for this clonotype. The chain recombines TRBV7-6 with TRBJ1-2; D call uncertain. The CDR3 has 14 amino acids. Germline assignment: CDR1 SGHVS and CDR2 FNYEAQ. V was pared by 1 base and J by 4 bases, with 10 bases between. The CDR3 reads CASSLDARTYGYTF. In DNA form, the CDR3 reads TGTGCCAGCAGCTTAGACGCCAGGACCTATGGCTACACCTTC. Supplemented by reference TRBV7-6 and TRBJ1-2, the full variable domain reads GAGVSQSPRYKVTKRGQDVALRCDPISGHVSLYWYRQALGQGPEFLTYFNYEAQQDKSGLPNDRFSAERPEGSISTLTIQRTEQRDSAMYRCASSLDARTYGYTFGSGTRLTVV.

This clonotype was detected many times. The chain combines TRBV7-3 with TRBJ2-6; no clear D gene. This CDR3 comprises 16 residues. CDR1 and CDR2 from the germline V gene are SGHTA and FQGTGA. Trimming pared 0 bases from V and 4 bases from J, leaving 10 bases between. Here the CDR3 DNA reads TGTGCCAGCAGCTTAACGATCCTTGGGGGGGCCAACGTCCTGACTTTC. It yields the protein CASSLTILGGANVLTF.

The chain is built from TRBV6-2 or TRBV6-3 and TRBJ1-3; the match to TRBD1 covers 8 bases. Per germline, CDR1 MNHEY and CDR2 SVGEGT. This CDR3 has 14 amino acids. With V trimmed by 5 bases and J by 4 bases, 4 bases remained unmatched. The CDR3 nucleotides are TGTGCCAGCAGTGAAGACAGGGGAGGAAACACCATATATTTT. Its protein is CASSEDRGGNTIYF.

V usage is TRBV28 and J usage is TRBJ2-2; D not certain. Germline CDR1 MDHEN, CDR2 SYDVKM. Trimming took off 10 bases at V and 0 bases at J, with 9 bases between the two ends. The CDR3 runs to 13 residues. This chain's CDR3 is CATHRTNTGELFF. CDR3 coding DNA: TGTGCCACCCACCGAACGAACACCGGGGAGCTGTTTTTT.

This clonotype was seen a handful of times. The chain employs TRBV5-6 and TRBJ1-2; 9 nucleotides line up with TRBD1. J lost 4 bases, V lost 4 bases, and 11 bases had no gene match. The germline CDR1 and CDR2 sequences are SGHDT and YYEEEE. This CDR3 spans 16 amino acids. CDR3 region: CASSLRDRVLLYGYTF. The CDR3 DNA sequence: TGTGCCAGCAGCCTCCGGGACAGGGTGTTACTCTATGGCTACACCTTC.